The 12 T cell receptor beta chains presented below share a single source sample, sequenced in a study of identical twins. TCRdb analysed the 5' RACE reads with MiXCR anew, one entry per CDR3 protein. Of about 890,000 distinct CDR3 sequences listed, approximately 13% are singletons. The sample was also linked to a second study, of yellow fever vaccine responses in identical twins.

Input material: PBMCs. All receptors come from a woman between 18 and 29 years old in good health.

This clonotype was counted only a few times. The V call is TRBV20-1, the J call TRBJ2-7; 8 nucleotides line up with TRBD2. Per the germline V gene, CDR1 is DFQATT and CDR2 is SNEGSKA (reference sequence). V lost 4 bases to trimming and J lost 1 base; unmatched junction nucleotides: 3. The CDR3 is made up of 13 amino acids. The CDR3 sequence: CSATGGGSYEQYF. The CDR3, as DNA: TGCAGTGCTACGGGGGGGGGGTCCTACGAGCAGTACTTC.

The chain joins TRBV18 to TRBJ2-7; the D gene is possibly TRBD2 (6 bases). CDR3 length: 14 amino acids. CDR1 and CDR2 from the germline V gene are KGHSH and LQKENI. V was clipped by 3 bases and J by 5 bases, with 14 bases between them. CDR3 nucleotide sequence: TGTGCCAGCTCACCTCAAAACCGGAGGGACGAGCAGTACTTC. Translating it yields CASSPQNRRDEQYF.

This clonotype was recorded a few times. The rearrangement links TRBV5-5 to TRBJ2-1; D remains unclear. Germline CDR1 reads SGHKS; CDR2 reads YYEKEE (reference sequence). V dropped 1 base and J dropped 9 bases, with 17 bases sitting between them. The CDR3 spans 15 residues. The DNA of the CDR3 is TGTGCCAGCAGCTTGAGCGCGGCTAGTGGCGGTGAGCAGTTCTTC. Encoded protein: CASSLSAASGGEQFF.

The J gene is TRBJ2-1, the V gene TRBV28; a possible D gene is TRBD2 (7 bases). Germline-derived CDR1 and CDR2 are MDHEN and SYDVKM. V gave up 1 base and J gave up 6 bases, with 16 bases separating them. This CDR3 is built from 16 residues. The CDR3 DNA reads TGTGCCAGCAGTTTATTAGTGGGGGGGCTTTTCAATGAGCAGTTCTTC. Its translation is CASSLLVGGLFNEQFF. Full variable domain (remainder filled in from reference TRBV28 and TRBJ2-1): DVKVTQSSRYLVKRTGEKVFLECVQDMDHENMFWYRQDPGLGLRLIYFSYDVKMKEKGDIPEGYSVSREKKERFSLILESASTNQTSMYLCASSLLVGGLFNEQFFGPGTRLTVL.

The rearrangement uses TRBV6-5 and TRBJ2-7; TRBD1 agrees at 9 bases. This CDR3 has 15 amino acids. J gave up 3 bases and V 2 bases, and 5 bases lay outside the gene matches. In germline, CDR1 is MNHEY, CDR2 SVGAGI. DNA for the CDR3: TGTGCCAGCAGTTACGGACAGGGGTTCGGCTACGAGCAGTACTTC. Protein sequence: CASSYGQGFGYEQYF.

This clonotype came up a few times. V gene TRBV5-1 combines with J gene TRBJ2-1, with 10 bases identical to TRBD2. V shed 4 bases, J shed 7 bases, and the junction held 11 bases outside the gene matches. The CDR3 has 16 residues. Germline V gene lookup returns CDR1 SGHRS and CDR2 YFSETQ. The DNA for the CDR3 is TGCGCCAGCAGCCTCGAGCGGGGGGGGAGGATAAATGAGCAGTTCTTC. It codes for CASSLERGGRINEQFF.

In this sample, this clonotype turned up a few times. V and J are TRBV20-1 and TRBJ2-3; TRBD2 agrees at 12 bases. J lost 2 bases, V lost 5 bases, and 8 bases had no gene match. The germline CDR1 and CDR2 sequences are DFQATT and SNEGSKA (reference sequence). The CDR3 sequence is 16 residues long. The CDR3 nucleotides read TGCAGTGCTCCTAGCGGGGGGGCCCCTAACACAGATACGCAGTATTTT. Translating gives CSAPSGGAPNTDTQYF.

This clonotype was counted ten times or more. The chain employs TRBV10-3 and TRBJ1-1; 11 positions match TRBD1. CDR3 length equals 15 residues. The ends lost 6 bases at V and 3 bases at J; junction bases unmatched: 6. The germline V gene encodes CDR1 ENHRY and CDR2 SYGVKD. The CDR3 coding sequence is TGTGCCATCAGGAGGGGACAGGGGGTCGACACTGAAGCTTTCTTT. This codes for CAIRRGQGVDTEAFF.

This clonotype was counted between two and nine times. This sequence joins TRBV28 and TRBJ2-1; D perhaps matches TRBD2 (6 bases). Trimming removed 6 bases from V and 5 bases from J, with 23 bases in between. The CDR3 extends over 17 amino acids. CDR1 and CDR2 from the germline V gene are MDHEN and SYDVKM. CDR3 loop: CASSPPGGLIPDNEQFF. In DNA form, the CDR3 reads TGTGCCAGCAGCCCCCCCGGGGGACTTATACCTGACAATGAGCAGTTCTTC.

This clonotype was detected ten times or more. The chain has TRBV2 and TRBJ1-4; no clear D gene. The germline gives CDR1 SNHLY, CDR2 FYNNEI. V lost 4 bases, J lost 3 bases, and 6 bases lay in between. The CDR3 length is 13 residues. CDR3 in amino acids: CASSGQPNEKLFF. The CDR3 DNA is TGTGCCAGCAGTGGGCAGCCTAATGAAAAACTGTTTTTT.

V and J are TRBV7-2 and TRBJ2-1; unclear D gene. The V and J ends lost 4 bases and 6 bases respectively, with 13 bases between them. The CDR3 spans 14 residues. Looked up from germline, CDR1 is SGHTA and CDR2 is FQGNSA. Here the CDR3 reads CASSSPNRINEQFF. The CDR3 region has the DNA TGTGCCAGCAGCTCACCAAATCGTATCAATGAGCAGTTCTTC.

This chain connects TRBV6-1 to TRBJ1-2; a possible D gene is TRBD1 (5 bases). Germline V CDR1 and CDR2: MNHNS, SASEGT. The CDR3 covers 14 residues. V was clipped by 4 bases and J by 4 bases, with 13 bases between them. DNA of the CDR3: TGTGCCAGCAGTGCGGACACGGGGGGCTATGGCTACACCTTC. As protein: CASSADTGGYGYTF.